This TCR beta chain is drawn from a study of blood T cells in healthy people across ages. Whole-study findings and limits: Versus aged donors, long-lived donors had higher diversity and more naive CD4+ cells. As naive T cell percentage varied, TCR beta diversity correlated strongly with it.

Donors each provided approximately 9.6 milliliters of peripheral blood. A minimum of 6 micrograms of total RNA was extracted per sample. PCR was performed a second time for about 7 to 11 cycles using a sample-barcoded 5' primer and a J-beta primer mix. TCRdb reanalysed the 5' RACE reads using MiXCR and keeps one entry per CDR3 protein. The sample comprises around 1.5 million distinct CDR3 sequences, 40% to 50% of which are singletons, and approximately 7.9% rests with the top ten. Comments on this clonotype: Its antigen is still unknown.

The V gene end was trimmed by 0 bases and the J gene end by 5 bases; junction bases not matched to a gene: 10. The CDR3 is 17 residues long. CDR1 is LGHNA, CDR2 YSLEER, per germline. This TCR was sampled from a woman younger than 30 in good health. The chain couples TRBV4-3 to TRBJ2-4, with 7 bases identical to TRBD2. The specimen sequenced was blood. The CDR3 sequence is CASSQDLWASGQNIQYF. As DNA, the CDR3 is TGCGCCAGCAGCCAAGATTTGTGGGCTAGCGGACAAAACATTCAGTACTTC.